Following are 20 T cell receptor beta chains from one sample sequenced in a study of cytomegalovirus exposure and HLA in healthy donors. In the PCR, 60 Vbeta and 13 Jbeta primers were used. Data came from immunoSEQ multiplex PCR; TCRdb stores just in-frame clones and leaves some out. The repertoire holds tens of thousands of clones, with about 83% as singletons. The sequenced sample consisted of PBMCs. Receptors were obtained from a woman aged 18-30 years in good health and CMV-seropositive.

V is TRBV27 and J is TRBJ2-7; 9 bases match TRBD2. V lost 6 bases to trimming and J lost 2 bases; unmatched junction nucleotides: 5. CDR3 length equals 14 residues. Germline V gene lookup returns CDR1 MNHEY and CDR2 SMNVEV (reference sequence). The CDR3 spells CASSMASGAYEQYF. The CDR3 coding sequence is TGTGCCAGCAGCATGGCTAGCGGGGCCTACGAGCAGTACTTC.

The chain employs TRBV11-2 and TRBJ2-7, with a weak D call TRBD2 (7 bases). Germline lookup yields CDR1 SGHAT and CDR2 FQNNGV. Trimming shortened V by 1 base and J by 4 bases, and 11 bases separated the two germline ends. The CDR3 runs 14 residues. In DNA, the CDR3 is TGTGCCAGCAGCTTAGTTAAGGGGGGGTACGAGCAGTACTTC. Translating gives CASSLVKGGYEQYF.

This clone was observed once. The chain carries TRBV19 and TRBJ2-5, with D tentatively TRBD1 (6 bases). Germline CDR1 reads LNHDA; CDR2 reads SQIVND (reference sequence). The CDR3 sequence is 13 residues long. Trimming left V 3 bases short and J 4 bases short, with 9 bases between. This chain's CDR3 is CASSINRAETQYF. CDR3 in DNA: TGTGCCAGTAGTATTAACAGGGCAGAGACCCAGTACTTC.

The chain carries TRBV7-9 and TRBJ1-3; no reliable D call. Trimming removed 5 bases at V and 3 bases at J, with 20 bases between. The CDR3 is 17 amino acids. Germline CDR1 SEHNR, CDR2 FQNEAQ (reference sequence). Written as DNA, the CDR3 is TGTGCCAGCAGCCCCACTGCGGGGAATGTGGGTGGAAACACCATATATTTT. This translates into CASSPTAGNVGGNTIYF. Variable domain in full (rest from reference TRBV7-9 and TRBJ1-3): DTGVSQNPRHKITKRGQNVTFRCDPISEHNRLYWYRQTLGQGPEFLTYFQNEAQLEKSRLLSDRFSAERPKGSFSTLEIQRTEQGDSAMYLCASSPTAGNVGGNTIYFGEGSWLTVV.

This chain uses TRBV28 with TRBJ2-1; perhaps TRBD1 as D (6 bases). CDR3 length: 14 residues. V was trimmed by 5 bases and J by 4 bases, leaving 12 bases between them. Germline V gene lookup returns CDR1 MDHEN and CDR2 SYDVKM. The CDR3 loop reads CASSTQGRYNEQFF. In nucleotides, the CDR3 is TGTGCCAGCAGTACACAGGGACGTTACAATGAGCAGTTCTTC.

The chain has TRBV5-8 and TRBJ2-1, with 8 nucleotides matching TRBD2. The CDR3 totals 15 residues. The germline CDR1 and CDR2 sequences are SGHTS and YDEGEE. V shed 4 bases and J 2 bases; nucleotides not matched to a gene: 5. CDR3 loop: CASSLSGSPYNEQFF. CDR3 sequence (DNA): TGTGCCAGCAGCCTCAGCGGGAGTCCCTACAATGAGCAGTTCTTC.

This rearrangement joins TRBV4-1 to TRBJ2-5, with D unclear. Germline lookup yields CDR1 MGHRA and CDR2 YSYEKL. The V end lost 5 bases, the J end lost 7 bases, and 17 bases lay between the germline ends. The CDR3 runs 14 residues. The CDR3 loop is CASSFYPGFGTQYF. The DNA for the CDR3 is TGCGCCAGCAGCTTCTATCCCGGTTTTGGGACCCAGTACTTC.

The DNA of the CDR3 is TGCGCCAGCAGCCAAGCGTTGGGAGCCGGGGACTACGAGCAGTACTTC. Translated, it gives CASSQALGAGDYEQYF. V is TRBV4-1 and J is TRBJ2-7; weak D call: TRBD2 (5 bases). Germline-derived CDR1 and CDR2 are MGHRA and YSYEKL. The CDR3 has 16 amino acids. Trimming took 1 base from V and 3 from J, leaving 16 bases between them.

J is TRBJ1-2 and V is TRBV4-1; D call uncertain. The length of the CDR3 is 15 residues. Germline V gene data show CDR1 as MGHRA and CDR2 as YSYEKL. V shed 0 bases and J shed 7 bases, with 15 bases lying between them. CDR3 DNA sequence: TGCGCCAGCAGCCAAGATACCTCCTCAATCGGTGGCTACACCTTC. This sequence encodes CASSQDTSSIGGYTF.

V gene TRBV21-1 combines with J gene TRBJ1-6. TRBV21-1 is a listed pseudogene. There are 12 residues in the CDR3. In nucleotides, the CDR3 is TGTGCCAGCAGTTCCGGCGGTTCCGCCCTCCACTTT. Its translation: CASSSGGSALHF.

This chain connects TRBV28 to TRBJ1-1; D is possibly TRBD1 (5 bases). V lost 2 bases and J lost 0, with 7 bases in between. CDR1 MDHEN and CDR2 SYDVKM come from the germline V gene. There are 14 residues in the CDR3. The CDR3 nucleotides are TGTGCCAGCAGTTTAACAGGACTGAACACTGAAGCTTTCTTT. Its protein is CASSLTGLNTEAFF.

CDR3 nucleotides: TGCAGTGCCTCAGAGACCCAGTACTTC. It yields the protein CSASETQYF. The chain is built from TRBV20-1 and TRBJ2-5; D gene unclear. Between the trimmed V and J ends, which lost 6 bases and 4 bases, there was a span of 3 bases. CDR1 is DFQATT and CDR2 is SNEGSKA in the germline V gene (reference sequence). This CDR3 is 9 amino acids long.

The rearrangement joins TRBV27 to TRBJ1-2; 8 bases match TRBD1. The CDR3 has 15 amino acids. Germline V gene sequence: CDR1 MNHEY, CDR2 SMNVEV (reference sequence). Trimming cost V 6 bases and J 2 bases; bases outside gene matches: 8. The CDR3 nucleotides read TGTGCCAGCAGCCGGGACAGGACGTTCAACTATGGCTACACCTTC. This encodes CASSRDRTFNYGYTF.

Only one count was recorded for this clone. The chain employs TRBV29-1 and TRBJ2-1; 14 bases map to TRBD2. The CDR3 runs to 17 residues. V lost 7 bases, J lost 0 bases, and 8 bases stayed unmatched. Germline CDR1 and CDR2: SQVTM and ANQGSEA. The CDR3 sequence: CSGSGLAGVSSYNEQFF. CDR3 DNA: TGCAGCGGGTCGGGACTAGCGGGGGTGAGCTCCTACAATGAGCAGTTCTTC.

This chain uses TRBV27 with TRBJ1-2; 8 positions agree with TRBD1. The CDR3 is 14 amino acids. Unmatched junction bases numbered 10, after V lost 8 bases and J lost 5 bases. CDR1 and CDR2 (germline): MNHEY, SMNVEV (reference sequence). CDR3 in DNA: TGTGCCAGCGCCTACAGGGGGTTTGGGTATGGCTACACCTTC. This translates into CASAYRGFGYGYTF.

This sequence joins TRBV27 and TRBJ1-1, with 7 positions matching TRBD1. The germline V gene has CDR1 MNHEY and CDR2 SMNVEV (reference sequence). This CDR3 spans 19 amino acids. Trimming cost V 3 bases and J 0 bases; bases outside gene matches: 16. This CDR3 reads CASSFLVTTGRKMNTEAFF. The CDR3 DNA is TGTGCCAGCAGTTTTTTGGTCACGACAGGGAGAAAGATGAACACTGAAGCTTTCTTT.

V is TRBV6-5 and J is TRBJ2-1, with TRBD2 matching over 8 bases. CDR1 is MNHEY and CDR2 is SVGAGI in the germline V gene. Losses at the gene ends were 7 bases for V and 9 bases for J; bases not matched to a gene: 8. The length of the CDR3 is 13 residues. CDR3 sequence: CASTPGGKSEQFF. As DNA, the CDR3 is TGTGCCAGCACCCCGGGGGGGAAAAGTGAGCAGTTCTTC.

This chain links TRBV18 with TRBJ2-2; perhaps TRBD2 as D (6 bases). Germline loops: CDR1 KGHSH, CDR2 LQKENI. The CDR3 is made up of 14 amino acids. Trimming took 0 bases from V and 7 from J, leaving 9 bases between them. The CDR3 DNA reads TGTGCCAGCTCACCACCGGGACTTTACGGGGAGCTGTTTTTT. Translation: CASSPPGLYGELFF.

This clone appeared once. This chain links TRBV28 with TRBJ1-2; TRBD1 matches 9 bases. J gave up 9 bases and V 8 bases, and 22 bases lay outside the gene matches. Germline V lookup: CDR1 MDHEN, CDR2 SYDVKM. The CDR3 has 17 residues. The CDR3 bases are TGTGCCAGCGAGTTAAGCGACGGTGGGACAGGGTTTTTTAGCTACACCTTC. Translated: CASELSDGGTGFFSYTF.

CDR3 sequence reads: CASSLGQGPNQPQHF. The CDR3 bases are TGTGCCAGCAGCTTGGGACAGGGCCCCAATCAGCCCCAGCATTTT. J is TRBJ1-5 and V is TRBV5-6, with 7 bases identical to TRBD1. Germline CDR1 reads SGHDT; CDR2 reads YYEEEE. The CDR3 loop spans 15 amino acids. The ends lost 0 bases at V and 3 bases at J; junction bases unmatched: 3.